These 18 T cell receptor beta chains came from one sample sequenced in a study of T cell responses to AZD1222 COVID-19 vaccine. TCRdb's table, derived via immunoSEQ multiplex PCR, lists solely in-frame clones and lacks some. The data contain approximately 140,000 clones, about 93% of them singletons. Sample: peripheral blood, taken on day 0 of AZD1222 vaccination. These TCRs come from an adult in good health.

The chain joins TRBV13 to TRBJ2-1; no definite D call. This CDR3 spans 14 amino acids. Trimming removed 5 bases at V and 12 bases at J, with 20 bases between. Germline values: CDR1 PRHDT, CDR2 FYEKMQ (reference sequence). The CDR3 here is CASSPRQGHPMQFF. In DNA form, the CDR3 reads TGTGCCAGCAGCCCTCGTCAAGGGCACCCAATGCAGTTCTTC.

V usage is TRBV4-1 and J usage is TRBJ1-6, with D tentatively TRBD1 (5 bases). Trimming shortened V by 0 bases and J by 9 bases, and 12 bases separated the two germline ends. This CDR3 contains 15 residues. Germline V lookup: CDR1 MGHRA, CDR2 YSYEKL. The CDR3 DNA reads TGCGCCAGCAGCCAAGACAGGGAGGCTAGTTCACCCCTCCACTTT. The encoded protein is CASSQDREASSPLHF.

The chain employs TRBV27 and TRBJ1-1, with D possibly matching TRBD1 (5 bases). V lost 8 bases and J 5 bases, leaving 12 bases between the germline ends. CDR3 length: 12 residues. Germline lookup yields CDR1 MNHEY and CDR2 SMNVEV (reference sequence). Here the CDR3 reads CASGYRRTEAFF. Written as DNA, the CDR3 is TGTGCCAGCGGTTACAGGAGGACTGAAGCTTTCTTT.

The V call is TRBV2, the J call TRBJ2-1, with TRBD2 identical over 10 bases. This CDR3 comprises 14 residues. The V and J ends lost 5 bases and 9 bases, in that order; junction bases with no gene match: 7. The V gene's germline CDR1 is SNHLY and CDR2 FYNNEI. CDR3 in amino acids: CASSFSGRSGEQFF. The CDR3 nucleotides are TGTGCCAGCAGTTTTAGCGGGAGGTCGGGTGAGCAGTTCTTC.

The genes are TRBV3-1 (or the pseudogene TRBV3-2) and TRBJ1-6; D is ambiguous. Germline V gives CDR1 LGHDT, CDR2 YNNKEL (reference sequence). This CDR3 has 13 residues. Trimming removed 4 bases from V and 6 bases from J, with 7 bases in between. This CDR3 is CASSPLVNSPLHF. The CDR3 DNA reads TGTGCCAGCAGCCCCCTTGTTAATTCACCCCTCCACTTT.

This clone was observed a single time. The chain recombines TRBV5-4 with TRBJ1-1; D gene uncertain. The CDR3 has 15 residues. V lost 0 bases and J 6 bases, leaving 15 bases between the germline ends. The germline V gene has CDR1 SGHNT and CDR2 YYREEE (reference sequence). CDR3: CASSLGGPSSAEAFF. The CDR3 region has the DNA TGTGCCAGCAGCTTGGGCGGGCCCAGTTCGGCTGAAGCTTTCTTT.

The rearrangement links TRBV4-1 to TRBJ2-1, with no clear D. Trimming left V 0 bases short and J 15 bases short, with 15 bases between. This CDR3 region has 13 residues. CDR1 is MGHRA and CDR2 is YSYEKL in the germline V gene. The CDR3, as DNA: TGCGCCAGCAGCCAAGACGCCCTTTCAGCCCCGTTCTTC. Translated, it gives CASSQDALSAPFF.

This clone was recorded only once. This chain links TRBV2 with TRBJ1-1; no definite D call. The V gene lost 8 bases and the J gene lost 3 bases, with 7 bases spanning the gap. This CDR3 comprises 11 residues. Germline V lookup: CDR1 SNHLY, CDR2 FYNNEI. The chain's CDR3 is CASSVDTEAFF. The CDR3 DNA follows: TGTGCCAGCTCGGTGGACACTGAAGCTTTCTTT.

This sequence joins TRBV6-5 and TRBJ1-5; no definite D call. V was clipped by 8 bases and J by 3 bases, with 11 bases between them. The CDR3 totals 13 residues. Germline assignment: CDR1 MNHEY and CDR2 SVGAGI. CDR3 sequence: CASGWANNQPQHF. CDR3 coding DNA: TGTGCCAGCGGTTGGGCAAACAATCAGCCCCAGCATTTT.

This rearrangement joins TRBV27 to TRBJ1-1; D ambiguous. Trimming left V 5 bases short and J 1 base short, with 11 bases between. The germline V gene encodes CDR1 MNHEY and CDR2 SMNVEV (reference sequence). The CDR3 spans 14 residues. Here the CDR3 DNA reads TGTGCCAGCAGTAACTACAACGGGAACACTGAAGCTTTCTTT. Protein: CASSNYNGNTEAFF.

The chain uses TRBV19 and TRBJ2-1; D is unclear. The CDR3 consists of 11 residues. The germline V gene encodes CDR1 LNHDA and CDR2 SQIVND (reference sequence). The ends were cut back, 3 bases at V and 7 bases at J, with 4 bases in the middle. In DNA, the CDR3 is TGTGCCAGTAGTATTCGGAATGAGCAGTTCTTC. Translation gives CASSIRNEQFF.

The chain joins TRBV24-1 to TRBJ2-3, with D perhaps matching TRBD1 or TRBD2 (6 bases each). Germline V gene lookup returns CDR1 KGHDR and CDR2 SFDVKD. Trimming left V 3 bases short and J 4 bases short, with 22 bases between. This CDR3 has 18 amino acids. CDR3 protein: CATSDGTLDGGDADTQYF. The CDR3, as DNA: TGTGCCACCAGTGATGGTACCCTCGACGGGGGCGACGCAGATACGCAGTATTTT.

This clone was seen a single time. The rearrangement links TRBV7-9 to TRBJ2-7; D ambiguous. The CDR3 is 11 residues long. Trimming cost V 2 bases and J 5 bases, with 4 bases left between them. Germline V gene sequence: CDR1 SEHNR, CDR2 FQNEAQ (reference sequence). The CDR3 here is CASSLMDEQYF. As DNA, the CDR3 is TGTGCCAGCAGCTTAATGGACGAGCAGTACTTC.

J is TRBJ1-5 and V is TRBV11-2; D is undetermined. The CDR3 sequence is 14 residues long. Germline-derived CDR1 and CDR2 are SGHAT and FQNNGV. Trimming removed 2 bases from V and 5 bases from J, with 10 bases in between. The CDR3 DNA follows: TGTGCCAGCAGCTTAACCGGGTCCGATCAGCCCCAGCATTTT. Its protein product is CASSLTGSDQPQHF.

This clone was counted a single time. J is TRBJ2-7 and V is TRBV18; TRBD1 might be the D (7 bases). This CDR3 spans 15 amino acids. Germline CDR1 is KGHSH and CDR2 is LQKENI. The ends were cut back, 3 bases at V and 0 bases at J, with 12 bases in the middle. The CDR3 protein is CASSPSGGSSYEQYF. The CDR3 DNA sequence: TGTGCCAGCTCACCTTCAGGGGGGAGCTCCTACGAGCAGTACTTC.

J is TRBJ1-5 and V is TRBV7-9; weak D call: TRBD1 (5 bases). V was trimmed by 1 base and J by 2 bases, leaving 9 bases between them. The CDR3 length is 15 residues. Germline CDR1 SEHNR, CDR2 FQNEAQ (reference sequence). In DNA, the CDR3 is TGTGCCAGCAGCTTAGTTGGGACCGGCAATCAGCCCCAGCATTTT. It yields the protein CASSLVGTGNQPQHF.

This clone was detected only a few times. This rearrangement joins TRBV7-9 to TRBJ1-1; a possible D gene is TRBD1 (6 bases). The V gene's germline CDR1 is SEHNR and CDR2 FQNEAQ (reference sequence). The V end lost 4 bases, the J end lost 4 bases, and 22 bases lay between the germline ends. This CDR3 has 17 amino acids. CDR3 in amino acids: CASSSLAAGVGSTEAFF. The CDR3 bases are TGTGCCAGCAGCTCACTAGCAGCAGGGGTGGGGAGCACTGAAGCTTTCTTT. Full variable domain (missing parts from reference TRBV7-9 and TRBJ1-1): DTGVSQNPRHKITKRGQNVTFRCDPISEHNRLYWYRQTLGQGPEFLTYFQNEAQLEKSRLLSDRFSAERPKGSFSTLEIQRTEQGDSAMYLCASSSLAAGVGSTEAFFGQGTRLTVV.

The CDR3 spells CASSPRDRSLQAEQFF. Written as DNA, the CDR3 is TGTGCCAGCTCACCAAGGGACAGGAGCCTTCAAGCTGAGCAGTTCTTC. V and J are TRBV18 and TRBJ2-1; 8 bases line up with TRBD1. J lost 9 bases, V lost 2 bases, and 12 bases had no gene match. Germline V CDR1 and CDR2: KGHSH, LQKENI. The CDR3 loop spans 16 amino acids. The entire variable domain, with the rest obtained from reference TRBV18 and TRBJ2-1, is as follows: NAGVMQNPRHLVRRRGQEARLRCSPMKGHSHVYWYRQLPEEGLKFMVYLQKENIIDESGMPKERFSAEFPKEGPSILRIQQVVRGDSAAYFCASSPRDRSLQAEQFFGPGTRLTVL.